Below, 24 T cell receptor beta chains from the same sample are listed, as sequenced in a study of cytomegalovirus exposure and HLA in healthy donors. PCR amplification relied on 60 Vbeta primers (plus 13 Jbeta primers). Method: immunoSEQ multiplex PCR; TCRdb's copy keeps in-frame clones and lacks some. The table lists 180,000 or so clones, nearly 80% of them singletons. Sequencing was performed on PBMCs. The receptors stem from a man aged 40-55 years in good health and CMV-seropositive.

A word on this clone: A read error may produce the germline difference seen at one junction end. The rearrangement uses TRBV29-1 and TRBJ2-7; 10 bases are a match to TRBD2. The germline V gene has CDR1 SQVTM and CDR2 ANQGSEA. The CDR3 runs to 13 residues. The chain's CDR3 is CSAISGRSSEQYF. The CDR3 DNA reads TGCAGCGCAATTAGCGGGAGGTCCTCCGAGCAGTACTTC.

V usage is TRBV19 and J usage is TRBJ2-1; D unclear. V dropped 3 bases and J dropped 4 bases, with 10 bases sitting between them. From germline, CDR1 is LNHDA and CDR2 SQIVND (reference sequence). This CDR3 is built from 14 residues. In DNA form, the CDR3 reads TGTGCCAGTAGTATGCCCCGGAGATACAATGAGCAGTTCTTC. Translated: CASSMPRRYNEQFF.

This clone has just a few counts. V and J are TRBV9 and TRBJ2-2; maybe TRBD2 (6 bases). The V end was cut by 4 bases, the J end by 0 bases, with 19 bases between. The germline gives CDR1 SGDLS, CDR2 YYNGEE. The CDR3 consists of 18 residues. DNA of the CDR3: TGTGCCAGCAGCACCCTAAAGGGTTGGGGGGCGAACACCGGGGAGCTGTTTTTT. Amino acids: CASSTLKGWGANTGELFF.

V gene TRBV6-1 combines with J gene TRBJ1-1, with D perhaps TRBD1 (5 bases). The V end lost 4 bases, the J end lost 1 base, and 10 bases lay between the germline ends. CDR3 length: 14 amino acids. Germline V lookup: CDR1 MNHNS, CDR2 SASEGT. The DNA of the CDR3 is TGTGCCAGCAGTGTTAGTCAGGGGAACACTGAAGCTTTCTTT. Its protein product is CASSVSQGNTEAFF.

V gene TRBV6-1 combines with J gene TRBJ2-3; TRBD2 agrees at 7 bases. In germline, CDR1 is MNHNS, CDR2 SASEGT. The CDR3 covers 15 residues. The V gene end was trimmed by 5 bases and the J gene end by 2 bases; junction bases not matched to a gene: 7. The CDR3 sequence is CASSSRDYITDTQYF. CDR3 DNA: TGTGCCAGCAGTTCCCGGGACTATATCACAGATACGCAGTATTTT.

The V gene is TRBV7-2, the J gene TRBJ2-1; TRBD2 aligns across 9 bases. The CDR3 consists of 15 residues. CDR1 SGHTA and CDR2 FQGNSA come from the germline V gene. V gave up 1 base and J gave up 3 bases; unmatched junction bases: 1. CDR3 coding DNA: TGTGCCAGCAGCTTAGGTAGCGGGGGCTACAATGAGCAGTTCTTC. It translates to CASSLGSGGYNEQFF.

This clone was seen only once. The J gene is TRBJ1-2, the V gene TRBV21-1; the DNA was not used to check the table's D call, TRBD1. TRBV21-1 is noted as a pseudogene. The CDR3 spans 20 residues. CDR3 loop: CASSIKSIRGQVVSNYGYTF. CDR3 DNA sequence: TGTGCCAGCTCCATTAAGAGTATCAGGGGACAGGTGGTGAGTAACTATGGCTACACCTTC.

The chain combines TRBV11-2 with TRBJ1-2; the D gene is possibly TRBD1 (5 bases). There are 16 residues in the CDR3. Germline V gene lookup returns CDR1 SGHAT and CDR2 FQNNGV. V gave up 3 bases and J gave up 0 bases, with 14 bases separating them. The CDR3, as DNA: TGTGCCAGCAGCTTCCCTGGGGGGTCAGCTAACTATGGCTACACCTTC. Translated, it gives CASSFPGGSANYGYTF.

The gene calls are TRBV9 and TRBJ1-1; TRBD1 matches 10 bases. The J segment lost 4 bases and the V segment lost 4 bases, leaving 13 bases of the junction unmatched. The CDR3 contains 17 residues. The germline gives CDR1 SGDLS, CDR2 YYNGEE. CDR3 amino acids: CASSSAPGQGKGTEAFF. CDR3 bases: TGTGCCAGCAGCTCCGCACCGGGACAGGGGAAAGGCACTGAAGCTTTCTTT.

The gene calls are TRBV27 and TRBJ2-7, with unresolved D. The CDR3 has 15 amino acids. The V and J ends lost 6 bases and 7 bases respectively, with 22 bases between them. CDR1 is MNHEY and CDR2 is SMNVEV in the germline V gene (reference sequence). CDR3 sequence reads: CASRPGRRHPREQYF. The CDR3 DNA is TGTGCCAGCAGGCCGGGTCGTCGTCACCCGCGGGAGCAGTACTTC.

The chain has TRBV5-4 and TRBJ2-2; 9 bases are a match to TRBD2. V gave up 3 bases and J gave up 1 base; unmatched junction bases: 7. The CDR3 is 17 residues long. Germline CDR1 is SGHNT and CDR2 is YYREEE (reference sequence). This CDR3 is CASSSPLAGENTGELFF. The CDR3 nucleotides read TGTGCCAGCAGCTCCCCTTTAGCGGGAGAGAACACCGGGGAGCTGTTTTTT.

The V call is TRBV7-9, the J call TRBJ1-1, with D tentatively TRBD1 (5 bases). The germline V gene has CDR1 SEHNR and CDR2 FQNEAQ (reference sequence). Trimming cost V 4 bases and J 2 bases, with 11 bases left between them. The CDR3 length is 14 residues. The CDR3 coding sequence is TGTGCCAGCAGCTACGGACACCCAAACACTGAAGCTTTCTTT. Translation gives CASSYGHPNTEAFF.

The J gene is TRBJ2-1, the V gene TRBV11-2, with unresolved D. The CDR3 spans 16 residues. The ends were cut back, 2 bases at V and 0 bases at J, with 11 bases in the middle. Germline loops: CDR1 SGHAT, CDR2 FQNNGV. CDR3 nucleotide sequence: TGTGCCAGCAGCTTAAGGCGGTTCGACTCCTACAATGAGCAGTTCTTC. Its protein is CASSLRRFDSYNEQFF.

V usage is TRBV13 and J usage is TRBJ1-4; unclear D gene. Germline V CDR1 and CDR2: PRHDT, FYEKMQ (reference sequence). V was cut by 2 bases and J by 11 bases, with 12 bases left in between. The CDR3 is 13 residues long. CDR3 DNA sequence: TGTGCCAGCAGCTTAAGGAGGCTAGGGAAACTGTTTTTT. Translated, it gives CASSLRRLGKLFF. The whole variable domain, remainder taken from reference TRBV13 and TRBJ1-4, is AAGVIQSPRHLIKEKRETATLKCYPIPRHDTVYWYQQGPGQDPQFLISFYEKMQSDKGSIPDRFSAQQFSDYHSELNMSSLELGDSALYFCASSLRRLGKLFFGSGTQLSVL.

The sample holds one count of this clone. The chain carries TRBV4-2 and TRBJ2-7, with TRBD2 matching 7 bases. The CDR3 totals 13 residues. V trimming: 1 base; J trimming: 8 bases; junction bases outside the gene matches: 5. CDR1 and CDR2 (germline): LGHNA, YNFKEQ. Written as DNA, the CDR3 is TGTGCCAGCAGCCAAGGGGGGAGGGCAAAGCAGTACTTC. Translated: CASSQGGRAKQYF.

The rearrangement uses TRBV5-1 and TRBJ2-6, with D possibly being TRBD1 (6 bases). V lost 1 base, J lost 0 bases, and 11 bases lay in between. The length of the CDR3 is 17 residues. The germline gives CDR1 SGHRS, CDR2 YFSETQ. CDR3 coding DNA: TGCGCCAGCAGCTTGACAGGGATCCTCTCTGGGGCCAACGTCCTGACTTTC. Amino acids: CASSLTGILSGANVLTF.

V gene TRBV6-1 combines with J gene TRBJ2-7; 8 bases align to TRBD1. V lost 1 base to trimming and J lost 3 bases; unmatched junction nucleotides: 2. This CDR3 has 14 residues. Germline V lookup: CDR1 MNHNS, CDR2 SASEGT. CDR3 loop: CASSEGTGLYEQYF. The CDR3 nucleotides read TGTGCCAGCAGTGAAGGGACAGGGCTCTACGAGCAGTACTTC.

J is TRBJ2-1 and V is TRBV5-1; 11 nucleotides match TRBD1. Looked up from germline, CDR1 is SGHRS and CDR2 is YFSETQ. The V gene end was trimmed by 0 bases and the J gene end by 4 bases; junction bases not matched to a gene: 3. This CDR3 has 16 amino acids. The CDR3 DNA sequence: TGCGCCAGCAGCTTGGGAGGGACAGGGGGTTACAATGAGCAGTTCTTC. It yields the protein CASSLGGTGGYNEQFF.

The CDR3 here is CASSRRVDGEAEQYF. The CDR3 region has the DNA TGTGCCAGTAGTAGGCGTGTCGATGGGGAGGCCGAGCAGTACTTC. The chain joins TRBV19 to TRBJ2-7, with D possibly being TRBD2 (6 bases). This CDR3 is built from 15 residues. Germline loops: CDR1 LNHDA, CDR2 SQIVND (reference sequence). Trimming pared 4 bases from V and 6 bases from J, leaving 19 bases between.

This sequence joins TRBV12-5 and TRBJ1-5; a weak D match, TRBD1 (5 bases). The CDR3 consists of 14 residues. Trimming cost V 6 bases and J 0 bases, with 9 bases left between them. Germline loops: CDR1 LGHNT, CDR2 FRNRAP. The CDR3 DNA follows: TGTGCTAGTGGAGGGGCCAGTAGCAATCAGCCCCAGCATTTT. It codes for CASGGASSNQPQHF.

The rearrangement uses TRBV11-3 and TRBJ1-4; possible D gene TRBD1, 5 bases. Trimming removed 5 bases from V and 1 base from J, with 11 bases in between. This CDR3 contains 15 residues. From germline, CDR1 is SGHNT and CDR2 YENEEA. For the CDR3, the DNA is TGTGCCAGCAGCCCGGGGGTGGTAACTAATGAAAAACTGTTTTTT. Translation: CASSPGVVTNEKLFF.

A few counts support this clone. This sequence joins TRBV12-5 and TRBJ2-1; no definite D call. Germline lookup yields CDR1 LGHNT and CDR2 FRNRAP. Trimming removed 5 bases at V and 3 bases at J, with 23 bases between. There are 18 residues in the CDR3. CDR3 nucleotide sequence: TGTGCTAGTGGTCCGAACCCGAGCCGCAAGTCCCTCTACAATGAGCAGTTCTTC. Protein: CASGPNPSRKSLYNEQFF.

V gene TRBV7-2 combines with J gene TRBJ1-2; possible D gene TRBD1, 5 bases. The CDR3 totals 14 residues. Germline V lookup: CDR1 SGHTA, CDR2 FQGNSA. V was trimmed by 1 base and J by 8 bases, leaving 14 bases between them. For the CDR3, the DNA is TGTGCCAGCAGCTTAGGAATTTCGGCAGGGGGCTACACCTTC. Its translation is CASSLGISAGGYTF.

The chain carries TRBV28 and TRBJ2-1, with a possible D match to TRBD1 (6 bases). CDR3 length: 13 amino acids. The V end lost 11 bases, the J end lost 1 base, and 12 bases lay between the germline ends. Per the germline V gene, CDR1 is MDHEN and CDR2 is SYDVKM. CDR3 coding DNA: TGTGCCTCAGGGGACGGATCCTACAATGAGCAGTTCTTC. As protein: CASGDGSYNEQFF.